The clone carrying this T cell receptor beta chain was seen a single time. The V gene's germline CDR1 is SEHNR and CDR2 FQNEAQ (reference sequence). Trimming pared 0 bases from V and 3 bases from J, leaving 11 bases between. CDR3 length: 15 residues. The PCR made use of 60 Vbeta and 13 Jbeta primers. The repertoire was sequenced with immunoSEQ multiplex PCR; TCRdb's copy has only in-frame clones and lacks some. The table shows approximately 130,000 clones, with 70% to 85% occurring only once. The data originate from a study of cytomegalovirus exposure and HLA in healthy donors. The V call is TRBV7-9, the J call TRBJ1-2; a weak D match, TRBD1 (5 bases). The sequence was obtained from a boy aged 2 to 10 in good health and CMV-seronegative. Specimen: PBMCs. The CDR3 region is CASSLAPTGDYGYTF. CDR3 nucleotide sequence: TGTGCCAGCAGCTTAGCCCCGACGGGGGACTATGGCTACACCTTC.